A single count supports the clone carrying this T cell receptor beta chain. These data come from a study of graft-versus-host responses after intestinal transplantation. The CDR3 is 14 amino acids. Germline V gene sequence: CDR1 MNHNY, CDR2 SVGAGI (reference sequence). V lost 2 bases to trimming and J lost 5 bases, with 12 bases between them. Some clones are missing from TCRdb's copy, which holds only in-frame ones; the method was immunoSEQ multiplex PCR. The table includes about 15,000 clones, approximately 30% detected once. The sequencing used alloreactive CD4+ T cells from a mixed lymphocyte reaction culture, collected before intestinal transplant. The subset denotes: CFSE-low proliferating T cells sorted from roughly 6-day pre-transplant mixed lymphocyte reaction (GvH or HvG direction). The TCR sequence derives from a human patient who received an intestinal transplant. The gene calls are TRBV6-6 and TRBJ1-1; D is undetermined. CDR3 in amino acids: CASSYNRGGTEAFF. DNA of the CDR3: TGTGCCAGCAGTTACAATCGGGGAGGGACTGAAGCTTTCTTT.